This TCR beta chain comes out of a study of T cells in localized non-small cell lung cancer. Overall study findings and caveats: Analysis by sequencing included only one tumor region, so heterogeneity remains possible. Of the top 100 tumor clones, median around 60 were in adjacent lung, some 29 among its top 100.

The assay was immunoSEQ multiplex PCR, and TCRdb's table has in-frame clones only and misses some. The sample includes around 50,000 clones, just over 85% of them seen just once. Remarks on this clone: Its antigen is not identified.

The specimen was peripheral blood, collected before any cancer treatment. This clonotype was obtained from a woman aged 35-75 years with stage I lung adenocarcinoma.

The CDR3 protein is CASSYRKGQGLNGYTF. CDR3 DNA sequence: TGTGCCAGCAGTTACCGAAAGGGCCAGGGACTGAATGGCTACACCTTC. V is TRBV6-5 and J is TRBJ1-2; a possible D gene is TRBD1 (5 bases). CDR3 length: 16 amino acids. Trimming removed 2 bases at V and 6 bases at J, with 19 bases between. Germline lookup yields CDR1 MNHEY and CDR2 SVGAGI.